One and the same sample provided the 32 T cell receptor beta chains below, sequenced in a study of blood T cell repertoires in COVID-19. Method: immunoSEQ multiplex PCR; TCRdb's copy keeps in-frame clones and lacks some. This sample carries around 310,000 clones, 75% to 95% of them seen once, and the ten largest clones take roughly 7%. Sequenced material: peripheral blood. These receptors all stem from a young woman with COVID-19, enrolled during active disease.

This chain links TRBV30 with TRBJ1-3; TRBD1 matches at 8 bases. The CDR3 is 17 residues long. Germline loops: CDR1 GTSNPN, CDR2 SVGIG (reference sequence). V trimming: 0 bases; J trimming: 4 bases; junction bases outside the gene matches: 11. The DNA of the CDR3 is TGTGCCTGGAGTGTGGGGAGTCGGACAGGGCCGGGAAACACCATATATTTT. Protein: CAWSVGSRTGPGNTIYF.

The rearrangement uses TRBV25-1 and TRBJ2-3, with D perhaps matching TRBD2 (6 bases). The germline V gene encodes CDR1 MGHDK and CDR2 SYGVNS. The germline V and J ends were trimmed by 8 bases and 6 bases, with 21 bases remaining between them. The CDR3 is 15 amino acids. The chain's CDR3 is CASSGVEGQGDTQYF. In DNA, the CDR3 is TGTGCCAGCTCCGGGGTGGAGGGTCAAGGGGATACGCAGTATTTT.

The chain joins TRBV21-1 to TRBJ2-3; TRBD2 is taken as the D call from the table, unchecked against the DNA. TRBV21-1 is noted as a pseudogene. The CDR3 runs to 16 residues. The CDR3 is CASSSQLAGATDTQYF. The CDR3 DNA reads as TGTGCCAGCAGCTCTCAACTAGCGGGGGCCACAGATACGCAGTATTTT.

V and J are TRBV24-1 and TRBJ2-3, with 7 positions matching TRBD2. Germline V gene lookup returns CDR1 KGHDR and CDR2 SFDVKD. The ends lost 0 bases at V and 3 bases at J; junction bases unmatched: 5. The CDR3 length is 16 residues. The CDR3 protein is CATSDLKREGTDTQYF. The CDR3 bases are TGTGCCACCAGTGATTTGAAGCGGGAAGGGACAGATACGCAGTATTTT.

This rearrangement joins TRBV28 to TRBJ2-7, with D possibly being TRBD1 (5 bases). Looked up from germline, CDR1 is MDHEN and CDR2 is SYDVKM. Trimming stripped 6 bases from V and 5 bases from J, with 11 bases between. This CDR3 is 12 amino acids long. The CDR3 region is CASSPRVDEQYF. The CDR3 DNA reads as TGTGCCAGCAGCCCCAGGGTTGACGAGCAGTACTTC.

The chain uses TRBV30 and TRBJ2-5; 8 bases are a match to TRBD2. V was pared by 4 bases and J by 4 bases, with 11 bases of the junction left unmatched. Germline lookup yields CDR1 GTSNPN and CDR2 SVGIG (reference sequence). The CDR3 covers 15 residues. The CDR3 sequence is CAWMAGGLGTETQYF. Written as DNA, the CDR3 is TGTGCCTGGATGGCGGGAGGCCTAGGGACAGAGACCCAGTACTTC.

V usage is TRBV6-5 and J usage is TRBJ2-7, with a tentative D call TRBD1 (5 bases). The CDR3 runs 15 residues. The V gene's germline CDR1 is MNHEY and CDR2 SVGAGI. The V end lost 6 bases, the J end lost 3 bases, and 18 bases lay between the germline ends. In DNA form, the CDR3 reads TGTGCCAGCAGCACCCAACCCTCGACAGACTACGAGCAGTACTTC. Translating gives CASSTQPSTDYEQYF.

This clone was seen a single time. The chain uses TRBV5-1 and TRBJ2-7, with D tentatively TRBD1 (5 bases). This CDR3 comprises 14 residues. The V end was cut by 4 bases, the J end by 0 bases, with 11 bases between. CDR1 and CDR2 from the germline V gene are SGHRS and YFSETQ. The CDR3 nucleotides are TGCGCCAGCAGCCTTGGACAATACTCCTACGAGCAGTACTTC. It encodes CASSLGQYSYEQYF.

The chain is built from TRBV10-2 and TRBJ2-7, with a weak D call TRBD1 (5 bases). Germline V gene sequence: CDR1 WSHSY, CDR2 SAAADI. The CDR3 sequence is 16 residues long. V lost 3 bases, J lost 2 bases, and 17 bases lay in between. CDR3 region: CASSDPQDTFTYEQYF. The CDR3 region has the DNA TGCGCCAGCAGTGATCCCCAGGACACTTTCACCTACGAGCAGTACTTC.

This clone showed up just once. The V gene is TRBV6-5, the J gene TRBJ2-1; no definite D call. Trimming removed 1 base from V and 0 bases from J, with 10 bases in between. This CDR3 has 16 residues. Per germline, CDR1 MNHEY and CDR2 SVGAGI. Written as DNA, the CDR3 is TGTGCCAGCAGTTACTTCCCCCGGAGCTCCTACAATGAGCAGTTCTTC. It encodes CASSYFPRSSYNEQFF.

The J gene is TRBJ2-3, the V gene TRBV7-9, with TRBD2 matching 7 bases. V dropped 0 bases and J dropped 4; count of bases not matched to a gene: 4. This CDR3 spans 15 amino acids. Germline CDR1 is SEHNR and CDR2 is FQNEAQ (reference sequence). In DNA form, the CDR3 reads TGTGCCAGCAGCTTAGCGGGAGGGTGGTCAGATACGCAGTATTTT. It encodes CASSLAGGWSDTQYF.

The chain carries TRBV5-1 and TRBJ1-4; 9 bases match TRBD1. The germline CDR1 and CDR2 sequences are SGHRS and YFSETQ. The CDR3 extends over 14 amino acids. Losses at the gene ends were 4 bases for V and 8 bases for J; bases not matched to a gene: 6. The CDR3 loop reads CASSQGQGREKLFF. Written as DNA, the CDR3 is TGCGCCAGCAGCCAGGGACAGGGCCGGGAAAAACTGTTTTTT.

Notes on this clone: The same CDR3 can be traced to other DNA sequences in this sample. The V gene is TRBV6-5, the J gene TRBJ2-7, with D perhaps matching TRBD1 (6 bases). CDR3 size: 15 residues. V was cut by 5 bases and J by 0 bases, with 14 bases left in between. Germline V gives CDR1 MNHEY, CDR2 SVGAGI. The CDR3 bases are TGTGCCAGCAGTAAGGGGCAGGGGTTCTCCTACGAGCAGTACTTC. Translating gives CASSKGQGFSYEQYF.

This rearrangement joins TRBV24-1 to TRBJ2-3; a weak D match, TRBD1 (5 bases). Trimming took 6 bases from V and 6 from J, leaving 12 bases between them. CDR3 size: 13 residues. CDR1 KGHDR and CDR2 SFDVKD come from the germline V gene. The CDR3 here is CATSRQGGDTQYF. In DNA, the CDR3 is TGTGCCACCAGTAGGCAGGGTGGGGATACGCAGTATTTT.

This chain uses TRBV4-2 with TRBJ1-2; the match to TRBD1 covers 10 bases. Per germline, CDR1 LGHNA and CDR2 YNFKEQ. V shed 3 bases, J shed 4 bases, and the junction held 11 bases outside the gene matches. This CDR3 has 17 amino acids. The CDR3 here is CASSQATGGGIPYGYTF. The CDR3 DNA is TGTGCCAGCAGCCAGGCGACAGGGGGCGGAATCCCCTATGGCTACACCTTC.

The gene calls are TRBV5-6 and TRBJ2-3, with D tentatively TRBD1 (6 bases). The length of the CDR3 is 18 residues. CDR1 is SGHDT and CDR2 is YYEEEE in the germline V gene. The V gene lost 1 base and the J gene lost 2 bases, with 20 bases spanning the gap. CDR3 sequence reads: CASSLQGHQGQNTDTQYF. CDR3 nucleotide sequence: TGTGCCAGCAGCTTGCAAGGTCATCAGGGGCAGAACACAGATACGCAGTATTTT.

The gene calls are TRBV6-6 and TRBJ1-2, with D possibly matching TRBD1 (5 bases). Germline CDR1 reads MNHNY; CDR2 reads SVGAGI (reference sequence). V was pared by 7 bases and J by 4 bases, with 19 bases between. The CDR3 has 15 amino acids. The CDR3, as DNA: TGTGCCAGCACCCACTTGCTAGGACACCTCTATGGCTACACCTTC. This sequence encodes CASTHLLGHLYGYTF.

V and J are TRBV5-1 and TRBJ2-2, with TRBD1 identical over 12 bases. The length of the CDR3 is 15 residues. Germline assignment: CDR1 SGHRS and CDR2 YFSETQ. V lost 3 bases to trimming and J lost 7 bases; unmatched junction nucleotides: 4. The CDR3 bases are TGCGCCAGCAGCTCGGGACAGGGGGCCATCGGGGAGCTGTTTTTT. It specifies CASSSGQGAIGELFF. Combining the CDR3 with reference TRBV5-1 and TRBJ2-2 gives the whole variable domain KAGVTQTPRYLIKTRGQQVTLSCSPISGHRSVSWYQQTPGQGLQFLFEYFSETQRNKGNFPGRFSGRQFSNSRSEMNVSTLELGDSALYLCASSSGQGAIGELFFGEGSRLTVL.

This sequence joins TRBV12-5 and TRBJ1-1; tentative D call: TRBD1 (6 bases). Trimming cost V 3 bases and J 4 bases, with 15 bases left between them. Germline V CDR1 and CDR2: LGHNT, FRNRAP. CDR3 length equals 15 residues. Here the CDR3 DNA reads TGTGCTAGTGGTTTTGAGGCAGGGGAGGGCACTGAAGCTTTCTTT. It codes for CASGFEAGEGTEAFF. The entire variable domain, with the rest obtained from reference TRBV12-5 and TRBJ1-1, is as follows: DARVTQTPRHKVTEMGQEVTMRCQPILGHNTVFWYRQTMMQGLELLAYFRNRAPLDDSGMPKDRFSAEMPDATLATLKIQPSEPRDSAVYFCASGFEAGEGTEAFFGQGTRLTVV.

The chain has TRBV10-3 and TRBJ2-1; 11 bases align to TRBD2. V was clipped by 4 bases and J by 6 bases; unmatched bases: 8. Germline V gives CDR1 ENHRY, CDR2 SYGVKD. The CDR3 totals 16 residues. CDR3 DNA: TGTGCCATCAGTGGGAAGGGAACTAGCGGGAGCAATGAGCAGTTCTTC. Translating gives CAISGKGTSGSNEQFF.

V and J are TRBV5-6 and TRBJ2-1; D unresolved. Trimming took 0 bases from V and 4 from J, leaving 5 bases between them. This CDR3 has 13 residues. CDR1 and CDR2 (germline): SGHDT, YYEEEE. CDR3 residues: CASSLALYNEQFF. CDR3 nucleotide sequence: TGTGCCAGCAGCTTGGCCCTTTACAATGAGCAGTTCTTC.

The chain joins TRBV4-1 to TRBJ2-7, with 10 bases matching TRBD1. The J segment lost 6 bases and the V segment lost 4 bases, leaving 6 bases of the junction unmatched. Germline loops: CDR1 MGHRA, CDR2 YSYEKL. The CDR3 is 14 amino acids. CDR3 sequence: CASSLAGTGVEQYF. The CDR3 bases are TGCGCCAGCAGCCTAGCCGGGACAGGGGTCGAGCAGTACTTC.

The chain joins TRBV23-1 to TRBJ2-7; D unresolved. TRBV23-1 is an open reading frame, and its role is uncertain. The CDR3 is 12 residues long. Deletions cut 2 bases from V and 3 bases from J, with 5 bases between. The CDR3 sequence: CASSQSHYEQYF. DNA for the CDR3: TGCGCCAGCAGTCAAAGCCACTACGAGCAGTACTTC.

The rearrangement links TRBV5-4 to TRBJ1-6, with 7 bases fitting TRBD1. CDR1 is SGHNT and CDR2 is YYREEE in the germline V gene (reference sequence). V was pared by 3 bases and J by 5 bases, with 8 bases of the junction left unmatched. CDR3 length: 16 residues. The CDR3 loop reads CASSSARQGNNSPLHF. CDR3 in DNA: TGTGCCAGCAGCTCGGCCAGACAGGGTAATAATTCACCCCTCCACTTT.

The J gene is TRBJ1-2, the V gene TRBV28, with TRBD1 identical over 7 bases. CDR3 length: 14 amino acids. The V segment lost 4 bases and the J segment 2 bases; nucleotides outside the gene matches: 4. Germline CDR1 and CDR2: MDHEN and SYDVKM. The CDR3 is CASSSGQRNYGYTF. The CDR3 region has the DNA TGTGCCAGCAGTTCGGGACAGCGCAACTATGGCTACACCTTC.

This chain joins TRBV27 and TRBJ1-1, with 10 bases identical to TRBD1. Trimming removed 2 bases from V and 3 bases from J; junction bases left unmatched: 6. The germline CDR1 and CDR2 sequences are MNHEY and SMNVEV (reference sequence). The CDR3 contains 16 residues. Here the CDR3 reads CASSLGTGDFYTEAFF. The CDR3 nucleotides read TGTGCCAGCAGTTTAGGGACAGGGGATTTTTACACTGAAGCTTTCTTT.

This clone was detected a few times. The chain joins TRBV9 to TRBJ1-3; 8 bases agree with TRBD1. Germline CDR1 SGDLS, CDR2 YYNGEE. The V and J ends lost 3 bases and 0 bases, in that order; junction bases with no gene match: 11. The CDR3 totals 18 residues. In nucleotides, the CDR3 is TGTGCCAGCAGCGCAGGGTCTCGGACAGGGCCCTCTGGAAACACCATATATTTT. Protein product: CASSAGSRTGPSGNTIYF.

This chain links TRBV6-5 with TRBJ1-4; D not resolved. This CDR3 is 13 amino acids long. V was shortened by 7 bases and J by 4 bases, with 10 bases between the two germline ends. In germline, CDR1 is MNHEY, CDR2 SVGAGI. The CDR3 here is CASTPGFNEKLFF. The DNA for the CDR3 is TGTGCCAGCACCCCGGGGTTTAATGAAAAACTGTTTTTT.

The chain combines TRBV11-1 with TRBJ2-6, with D maybe TRBD2 (6 bases). Germline V gene sequence: CDR1 SGHAT, CDR2 FQDESV (reference sequence). The CDR3 is 13 residues long. Between the trimmed V and J ends, which lost 2 bases and 11 bases, there was a span of 10 bases. The DNA of the CDR3 is TGTGCCAGCAGCTTAAGAGGGGAGGACGTCCTGACTTTC. Translated: CASSLRGEDVLTF.

Only a few counts were recorded for this clone. The chain has TRBV27 and TRBJ2-1; D unclear. The germline V gene encodes CDR1 MNHEY and CDR2 SMNVEV (reference sequence). The V end was cut by 3 bases, the J end by 2 bases, with 5 bases between. This CDR3 is 13 amino acids long. The CDR3, as DNA: TGTGCCAGCAGTTTTGACACCTACAATGAGCAGTTCTTC. Translated, it gives CASSFDTYNEQFF.

The chain is built from TRBV27 and TRBJ2-7, with TRBD1 matching 8 bases. J lost 2 bases, V lost 9 bases, and 6 bases had no gene match. From germline, CDR1 is MNHEY and CDR2 SMNVEV (reference sequence). The CDR3 length is 13 residues. The chain's CDR3 is CASRQGTAYEQYF. The CDR3 DNA follows: TGTGCCAGTAGACAGGGGACTGCCTACGAGCAGTACTTC.

The V gene is TRBV29-1, the J gene TRBJ1-3, with D perhaps TRBD1 (5 bases). Germline CDR1 is SQVTM and CDR2 is ANQGSEA. The length of the CDR3 is 15 residues. V was pared by 3 bases and J by 0 bases, with 12 bases between. CDR3 sequence reads: CSVEGGESSGNTIYF. Written as DNA, the CDR3 is TGCAGCGTTGAGGGGGGTGAGTCCTCTGGAAACACCATATATTTT.